Listed below are T cell receptor beta chains from one sample, sequenced in a study of T cells of healthy individuals. TCRdb reprocessed the 5' RACE reads with MiXCR, giving one entry per CDR3 protein. The sample lists 65,000 to 90,000 distinct CDR3 sequences; more than 4.5% were seen once. Receptors originate from a female donor in good health. Both conserved end residues are part of each CDR3. Each record gives: V gene, clone size, CDR3 protein. Size is omitted from some rows. Given values are once, few, many or a class for expanded clones.

TRBV29-1	many	CSVEGTGIGEQFF
TRBV5-1	many	CASSLVPGANQPQHF
TRBV12-3/TRBV12-4	many	CASSVADGRSYNEQFF
TRBV4-3	few	CASSQDRGSLLEGGYTF
TRBV4-3	few	CASSQDRSTSGANVLTF
TRBV7-9	many	CASSQVRTDTQYF
TRBV6-5	many	CASSFTPGQGQETQYF
TRBV4-2	many	CASSQDRGQGGTQYF
TRBV6-5	many	CASSYTGGPGNTIYF
TRBV5-4	.	CASSRGGEGETQYF
TRBV7-8	many	CASSQGTSGRGGQETQYF
TRBV28	many	CASSSLDLSGGPSSYNEQFF
TRBV7-9	many	CASSQSQFF
TRBV28	.	CASSSPTSGTQETQYF
TRBV25-1	many	CASRKDAAVEQYF
TRBV6-6	many	CASRLSGYTDTQYF
TRBV5-1	few	CASSIGTGGSVEKLFF
TRBV29-1	many	CSATLGRKNTEAFF
TRBV30	few	CAWSVPPRDRGSYEQYF
TRBV6-6	few	CASSYSPGPGNTIYF
TRBV5-4	many	CASSLGRSGPEQYF
TRBV10-3	few	CAISGTGSGNTIYF
TRBV3-1	many	CASSPWGERAHYEQYF
TRBV3-1	many	CASSQDAITDTSVKANTEAFF
TRBV4-1	many	CASSTDRYNEKLFF
TRBV4-3	many	CASSQGVETGGYEQYF
TRBV7-3	few	CASSPQGLTEAFF
TRBV20-1	.	CSARVRPYSPLHF
TRBV5-4	few	CASSLGQASSYNEQFF
TRBV3-1	many	CASSLRTSGSYEQYF
TRBV20-1	few	CSAREQGTPNYGYTF
TRBV5-1	many	CASSLSSPHTNEQFF
TRBV7-8	.	CASSLGDLIGEKLFF
TRBV5-1	many	CASSVTSGGTNEQFF
TRBV25-1	many	CASSDSQTGIRGYTF
TRBV11-2	.	CASSWGTGHGYTF
TRBV7-9	many	CASSPGRQRLENTEAFF
TRBV27	.	CASGSRTASYSNQPQHF
TRBV5-1	many	CASNIGAQNTGELFF
TRBV6-1	.	CASSHGTETGELFF